One sample yielded the 30 T cell receptor beta chains listed below, sequenced in a study of blood T cell repertoires in COVID-19 (dated by TCRdb to 2018 to 2020). The method was the immunoSEQ multiplex PCR assay. TCRdb obtained this table from immuneACCESS and retained in-frame rearrangements with V and J assigned. These tables miss some clones; where compared with another copy, unresolved V genes account for less than half of the shortfall, and the remainder is unexplained. Within this sample are about 220,000 clones, with 82% of them counted one time only. The ten largest clones represent 3% to 4.5% of the sample. The specimen sequenced was peripheral blood. Receptors were obtained from a woman aged 80 or over with acute or convalescent COVID-19.

This clone was recorded only once. The chain joins TRBV4-1 to TRBJ1-1, with D possibly matching TRBD1 (6 bases). This CDR3 is built from 17 residues. Looked up from germline, CDR1 is MGHRA and CDR2 is YSYEKL. V dropped 2 bases and J dropped 4 bases, with 20 bases sitting between them. The CDR3 nucleotides are TGCGCCAGCAGCCAACCACAGGGTAATTATGCGCTCACTGAAGCTTTCTTT. Its translation: CASSQPQGNYALTEAFF.

The chain has TRBV3-1 (or the pseudogene TRBV3-2) and TRBJ2-3, with TRBD2 matching over 16 bases. Germline V CDR1 and CDR2: LGHDT, YNNKEL (reference sequence). This CDR3 comprises 18 residues. V lost 4 bases, J lost 4 bases, and 8 bases stayed unmatched. CDR3 bases: TGTGCCAGCAGCCTGGGACTAGCGGGGGGGCCATACGCAGATACGCAGTATTTT. Translation gives CASSLGLAGGPYADTQYF.

V gene TRBV5-4 combines with J gene TRBJ2-4; tentative D call: TRBD2 (7 bases). Per the germline V gene, CDR1 is SGHNT and CDR2 is YYREEE (reference sequence). The CDR3 has 14 amino acids. Deletions cut 0 bases from V and 8 bases from J, with 12 bases between. In DNA form, the CDR3 reads TGTGCCAGCAGCTTGGTTGGGGGGGCGGACATTCAGTACTTC. Its protein product is CASSLVGGADIQYF.

The genes are TRBV9 and TRBJ1-3; 7 nucleotides align to TRBD1. Germline V lookup: CDR1 SGDLS, CDR2 YYNGEE. J lost 0 bases, V lost 0 bases, and 9 bases had no gene match. The CDR3 is 18 residues long. The CDR3 sequence: CASSVDLWDRFSGNTIYF. CDR3 in DNA: TGTGCCAGCAGCGTAGACCTTTGGGACAGATTCTCTGGAAACACCATATATTTT.

This clone was observed a single time. This chain links TRBV4-1 with TRBJ2-5; 8 bases line up with TRBD1. V trimming: 4 bases; J trimming: 6 bases; junction bases outside the gene matches: 10. Germline CDR1 and CDR2: MGHRA and YSYEKL. The CDR3 is made up of 15 amino acids. CDR3 nucleotide sequence: TGCGCCAGCAGCCGGACAGGGCAGGATGGTAAGACCCAGTACTTC. It is translated as CASSRTGQDGKTQYF.

The V gene is TRBV7-2, the J gene TRBJ1-1; 7 bases line up with TRBD1. CDR1 is SGHTA, CDR2 FQGNSA, per germline. Trimming cost V 2 bases and J 0 bases; bases outside gene matches: 3. The CDR3 runs to 15 residues. The CDR3 sequence is CASSLQGTVNTEAFF. CDR3 nucleotides: TGTGCCAGCAGCTTACAAGGGACAGTGAACACTGAAGCTTTCTTT.

For this clone: Possible read error: a much larger clone is one base away. The chain has TRBV6-5 and TRBJ2-2, with 8 bases lining up with TRBD2. Germline assignment: CDR1 MNHEY and CDR2 SVGAGI. The junction had 10 bases not matched to a gene; V was cut back by 11 bases and J by 2 bases. The CDR3 length is 15 residues. The CDR3 loop reads CALGGRGANTGELFF. CDR3 nucleotides: TGTGCCCTCGGCGGGCGGGGGGCCAACACCGGGGAGCTGTTTTTT.

The chain employs TRBV6-5 and TRBJ1-1, with 7 bases that match TRBD1. Looked up from germline, CDR1 is MNHEY and CDR2 is SVGAGI. This CDR3 contains 13 residues. Trimming removed 6 bases from V and 12 bases from J; junction bases left unmatched: 13. CDR3 coding DNA: TGTGCCAGCAGACCCTGGACAGGAGGGTTGACTTTCTTT. This sequence encodes CASRPWTGGLTFF.

This clone is a singleton in its sample. The chain has TRBV20-1 and TRBJ1-1, with D unresolved. V lost 3 bases to trimming and J lost 9 bases, with 17 bases between them. Looked up from germline, CDR1 is DFQATT and CDR2 is SNEGSKA (reference sequence). The CDR3 totals 13 residues. The DNA for the CDR3 is TGCAGTGCTAGTCCCCAGTCCGGGTGGCAAGCTTTCTTT. This encodes CSASPQSGWQAFF.

J is TRBJ2-1 and V is TRBV27, with 11 bases lining up with TRBD2. The CDR3 spans 16 residues. The trim removed 4 bases at V and 6 bases at J, leaving 8 bases unmatched. Germline assignment: CDR1 MNHEY and CDR2 SMNVEV (reference sequence). The CDR3 bases are TGTGCCAGCAGTTCCCACCTAGCGGGGGGCCTCAATGAGCAGTTCTTC. It yields the protein CASSSHLAGGLNEQFF.

The V call is TRBV6-6, the J call TRBJ1-6, with TRBD1 matching 7 bases. CDR1 MNHNY and CDR2 SVGAGI come from the germline V gene (reference sequence). V lost 6 bases to trimming and J lost 2 bases; unmatched junction nucleotides: 19. The CDR3 has 20 residues. This CDR3 reads CASSLQARGLRGTYNSPLHF. The DNA of the CDR3 is TGTGCCAGCAGCCTCCAGGCCAGGGGGTTACGGGGAACCTATAATTCACCCCTCCACTTT.

This clone was counted between two and nine times. The chain is built from TRBV6-5 and TRBJ2-1, with 10 positions matching TRBD1. V shed 3 bases, J shed 2 bases, and the junction held 4 bases outside the gene matches. The germline CDR1 and CDR2 sequences are MNHEY and SVGAGI. CDR3 length: 16 amino acids. The CDR3 here is CASSYTGTGAYNEQFF. The CDR3 DNA is TGTGCCAGCAGTTATACCGGGACAGGGGCCTACAATGAGCAGTTCTTC.

This chain links TRBV29-1 with TRBJ2-5; unclear D gene. CDR1 is SQVTM, CDR2 ANQGSEA, per germline. This CDR3 has 14 amino acids. V was cut by 7 bases and J by 2 bases, with 17 bases left in between. The CDR3 reads CSAAKGSAQETQYF. The CDR3 DNA reads as TGCAGCGCCGCCAAAGGAAGCGCTCAAGAGACCCAGTACTTC.

The chain uses TRBV7-9 and TRBJ1-3, with D possibly being TRBD1 (6 bases). The CDR3 contains 15 residues. Germline loops: CDR1 SEHNR, CDR2 FQNEAQ (reference sequence). The V and J ends lost 6 bases and 0 bases respectively, with 12 bases between them. The CDR3 loop reads CASSSDRRSGNTIYF. The CDR3, as DNA: TGTGCCAGCAGTTCGGACAGACGCTCTGGAAACACCATATATTTT.

This clone was recorded a few times. The chain carries TRBV6-5 and TRBJ1-5, with D tentatively TRBD1 (5 bases). V gave up 7 bases and J gave up 5 bases, with 18 bases separating them. This CDR3 is built from 15 residues. Germline V gene data show CDR1 as MNHEY and CDR2 as SVGAGI. CDR3 sequence reads: CASKAGLRGDQPQHF. In nucleotides, the CDR3 is TGTGCCAGCAAAGCGGGACTCCGAGGAGATCAGCCCCAGCATTTT.

This clone has just one count. The chain joins TRBV28 to TRBJ1-2; possibly TRBD1 for D (6 bases). Trimming shortened V by 3 bases and J by 7 bases, and 18 bases separated the two germline ends. The CDR3 has 15 amino acids. The germline gives CDR1 MDHEN, CDR2 SYDVKM. Here the CDR3 DNA reads TGTGCCAGCAGTTTGGTGGGGGCCGCGGTTGGTGGCTACACCTTC. Amino acids: CASSLVGAAVGGYTF.

This clone was observed a handful of times. The chain employs TRBV18 and TRBJ1-2; tentatively, D is TRBD1 (5 bases). The germline V gene encodes CDR1 KGHSH and CDR2 LQKENI. V was cut by 3 bases and J by 0 bases, with 14 bases left in between. CDR3 length: 16 residues. CDR3 region: CASSPLSGRPNYGYTF. CDR3 nucleotides: TGTGCCAGCTCACCCCTCTCAGGGCGACCTAACTATGGCTACACCTTC.

This clone was seen more than once but under ten times. This chain links TRBV6-5 with TRBJ1-1; the D gene is possibly TRBD1 (6 bases). Trimming pared 1 base from V and 4 bases from J, leaving 13 bases between. Germline CDR1 MNHEY, CDR2 SVGAGI. The CDR3 consists of 15 residues. The CDR3 sequence is CASSYLGGLSTEAFF. DNA for the CDR3: TGTGCCAGCAGTTACTTGGGGGGGCTGAGCACTGAAGCTTTCTTT.

The CDR3 nucleotides are TGTGCCATCAGTGAGGGTCAGGGCAACACTGAAGCTTTCTTT. Amino acids: CAISEGQGNTEAFF. The chain has TRBV10-3 and TRBJ1-1, with D possibly being TRBD1 (5 bases). Deletions cut 2 bases from V and 2 bases from J, with 9 bases between. The CDR3 extends over 14 amino acids. Germline CDR1 and CDR2: ENHRY and SYGVKD.

This chain connects TRBV9 to TRBJ2-5; D is possibly TRBD2 (6 bases). The germline V and J ends were trimmed by 3 bases and 1 base, with 13 bases remaining between them. CDR1 is SGDLS, CDR2 YYNGEE, per germline. CDR3 size: 15 residues. CDR3 nucleotide sequence: TGTGCCAGCAGCGAATTCGGGGGTCCCCAAGAGACCCAGTACTTC. Translated: CASSEFGGPQETQYF.

A single count supports this clone. The J gene is TRBJ2-3, the V gene TRBV28; tentatively, D is TRBD1 (6 bases). The CDR3 has 14 residues. The germline V gene encodes CDR1 MDHEN and CDR2 SYDVKM. With 8 bases removed from V and 2 bases from J, the gap between germline ends came to 14 bases. DNA for the CDR3: TGTGCCAGCCCCGACAGGCTTTCCACAGATACGCAGTATTTT. Its protein product is CASPDRLSTDTQYF.

The CDR3 DNA follows: TGTGCCACCAAAGGACGGGGGGGCCCAGATACGCAGTATTTT. Protein sequence: CATKGRGGPDTQYF. The chain has TRBV24-1 and TRBJ2-3, with 8 bases fitting TRBD2. V shed 8 bases, J shed 4 bases, and the junction held 7 bases outside the gene matches. Germline loops: CDR1 KGHDR, CDR2 SFDVKD. This CDR3 contains 14 residues.

This chain connects TRBV27 to TRBJ1-1; the D gene is possibly TRBD1 (6 bases). CDR1 MNHEY and CDR2 SMNVEV come from the germline V gene (reference sequence). V dropped 3 bases and J dropped 1 base, with 15 bases sitting between them. The CDR3 extends over 16 amino acids. CDR3 in amino acids: CASSLDPRGQNTEAFF. CDR3 coding DNA: TGTGCCAGCAGTTTGGACCCTCGGGGACAGAACACTGAAGCTTTCTTT.

The chain has TRBV2 and TRBJ2-1; 8 bases line up with TRBD2. V lost 6 bases, J lost 6 bases, and 7 bases stayed unmatched. In germline, CDR1 is SNHLY, CDR2 FYNNEI. The CDR3 spans 14 residues. CDR3: CASRRGGGTNEQFF. DNA for the CDR3: TGTGCCAGCAGGAGGGGCGGGGGGACCAATGAGCAGTTCTTC. The full variable domain, completed using reference TRBV2 and TRBJ2-1, is EPEVTQTPSHQVTQMGQEVILRCVPISNHLYFYWYRQILGQKVEFLVSFYNNEISEKSEIFDDQFSVERPDGSNFTLKIRSTKLEDSAMYFCASRRGGGTNEQFFGPGTRLTVL.

The chain is built from TRBV20-1 and TRBJ2-1, with unresolved D. Trimming cost V 0 bases and J 8 bases, with 5 bases left between them. CDR1 is DFQATT and CDR2 is SNEGSKA in the germline V gene (reference sequence). This CDR3 contains 11 residues. The CDR3 region has the DNA TGCAGTGCTAGAGAGAGTTATGAGCAGTTCTTC. The encoded protein is CSARESYEQFF.

The J gene is TRBJ1-2, the V gene TRBV14, with 7 bases identical to TRBD1. This CDR3 has 19 residues. Germline CDR1 SGHDN, CDR2 FVKESK. The V gene end was trimmed by 3 bases and the J gene end by 0 bases; junction bases not matched to a gene: 16. This CDR3 is CASSHQEGPTGVANYGYTF. Here the CDR3 DNA reads TGTGCCAGCAGCCACCAAGAAGGGCCAACAGGGGTAGCTAACTATGGCTACACCTTC. The full variable domain, rest sourced from reference TRBV14 and TRBJ1-2, is EAGVTQFPSHSVIEKGQTVTLRCDPISGHDNLYWYRRVMGKEIKFLLHFVKESKQDESGMPNNRFLAERTGGTYSTLKVQPAELEDSGVYFCASSHQEGPTGVANYGYTFGSGTRLTVV.

The chain links TRBV7-3 to TRBJ1-4; 10 bases agree with TRBD1. CDR3 length: 17 residues. J gave up 5 bases and V 5 bases, and 11 bases lay outside the gene matches. Germline-derived CDR1 and CDR2 are SGHTA and FQGTGA. Written as DNA, the CDR3 is TGTGCCAGCAGCCAAGGAGGGACAGGGGATTTAAATGAAAAACTGTTTTTT. Protein sequence: CASSQGGTGDLNEKLFF. Drawing the rest from reference TRBV7-3 and TRBJ1-4, the complete variable domain is GAGVSQTPSNKVTEKGKYVELRCDPISGHTALYWYRQSLGQGPEFLIYFQGTGAADDSGLPNDRFFAVRPEGSVSTLKIQRTERGDSAVYLCASSQGGTGDLNEKLFFGSGTQLSVL.

This chain connects TRBV5-1 to TRBJ2-1; D perhaps matches TRBD2 (7 bases). There are 13 residues in the CDR3. Per the germline V gene, CDR1 is SGHRS and CDR2 is YFSETQ. Trimming removed 0 bases from V and 8 bases from J, with 9 bases in between. This CDR3 reads CASSLVGGHEQFF. Written as DNA, the CDR3 is TGCGCCAGCAGCTTGGTGGGGGGGCATGAGCAGTTCTTC.

The chain joins TRBV12-3 or TRBV12-4 to TRBJ1-5; TRBD1 agrees at 7 bases. The ends lost 4 bases at V and 8 bases at J; junction bases unmatched: 5. This CDR3 has 13 amino acids. CDR3 amino acids: CASSYDRAKPQHF. CDR3 in DNA: TGTGCCAGCAGTTATGACAGGGCGAAGCCCCAGCATTTT.

This clone appeared once. The chain joins TRBV2 to TRBJ1-1; possible D gene TRBD1, 5 bases. Germline V gives CDR1 SNHLY, CDR2 FYNNEI. Trimming pared 11 bases from V and 6 bases from J, leaving 19 bases between. The CDR3 contains 13 residues. In nucleotides, the CDR3 is TGTGCCTCAGCCATGAAGGGGTCGGCTGAAGCTTTCTTT. This codes for CASAMKGSAEAFF.